This T cell receptor beta chain is drawn from a study of blood T cell repertoires in COVID-19. Study in general: Acute and convalescent COVID-19 specimens originated in the United States, Italy and Spain. PBMCs, B-cell-depleted T cells, or T cells provided the cDNA or gDNA that made up the material.

All enrollees were roughly 18 to 90 years old and from about 25 US areas. Cohorts were based on clinical histories the participants reported. Trimming took off 6 bases at V and 0 bases at J, with 12 bases between the two ends. CDR3 length equals 15 residues. CDR1 and CDR2 from the germline V gene are KGHSH and LQKENI. Clones were sequenced by immunoSEQ multiplex PCR, and TCRdb holds only the in-frame ones, with some missing. The sample consists of 260,000 or so clones, about 91% of them appearing once. This rearrangement joins TRBV18 to TRBJ1-3; the D gene is possibly TRBD1 (5 bases). The sequence derives from a woman between 25 and 40 years old with acute COVID-19. The specimen sequenced was PBMCs or T cells enriched from blood (not recorded which). CDR3 nucleotides: TGTGCCAGCTCCCCTGGACAACTCTCTGGAAACACCATATATTTT. Translated: CASSPGQLSGNTIYF.